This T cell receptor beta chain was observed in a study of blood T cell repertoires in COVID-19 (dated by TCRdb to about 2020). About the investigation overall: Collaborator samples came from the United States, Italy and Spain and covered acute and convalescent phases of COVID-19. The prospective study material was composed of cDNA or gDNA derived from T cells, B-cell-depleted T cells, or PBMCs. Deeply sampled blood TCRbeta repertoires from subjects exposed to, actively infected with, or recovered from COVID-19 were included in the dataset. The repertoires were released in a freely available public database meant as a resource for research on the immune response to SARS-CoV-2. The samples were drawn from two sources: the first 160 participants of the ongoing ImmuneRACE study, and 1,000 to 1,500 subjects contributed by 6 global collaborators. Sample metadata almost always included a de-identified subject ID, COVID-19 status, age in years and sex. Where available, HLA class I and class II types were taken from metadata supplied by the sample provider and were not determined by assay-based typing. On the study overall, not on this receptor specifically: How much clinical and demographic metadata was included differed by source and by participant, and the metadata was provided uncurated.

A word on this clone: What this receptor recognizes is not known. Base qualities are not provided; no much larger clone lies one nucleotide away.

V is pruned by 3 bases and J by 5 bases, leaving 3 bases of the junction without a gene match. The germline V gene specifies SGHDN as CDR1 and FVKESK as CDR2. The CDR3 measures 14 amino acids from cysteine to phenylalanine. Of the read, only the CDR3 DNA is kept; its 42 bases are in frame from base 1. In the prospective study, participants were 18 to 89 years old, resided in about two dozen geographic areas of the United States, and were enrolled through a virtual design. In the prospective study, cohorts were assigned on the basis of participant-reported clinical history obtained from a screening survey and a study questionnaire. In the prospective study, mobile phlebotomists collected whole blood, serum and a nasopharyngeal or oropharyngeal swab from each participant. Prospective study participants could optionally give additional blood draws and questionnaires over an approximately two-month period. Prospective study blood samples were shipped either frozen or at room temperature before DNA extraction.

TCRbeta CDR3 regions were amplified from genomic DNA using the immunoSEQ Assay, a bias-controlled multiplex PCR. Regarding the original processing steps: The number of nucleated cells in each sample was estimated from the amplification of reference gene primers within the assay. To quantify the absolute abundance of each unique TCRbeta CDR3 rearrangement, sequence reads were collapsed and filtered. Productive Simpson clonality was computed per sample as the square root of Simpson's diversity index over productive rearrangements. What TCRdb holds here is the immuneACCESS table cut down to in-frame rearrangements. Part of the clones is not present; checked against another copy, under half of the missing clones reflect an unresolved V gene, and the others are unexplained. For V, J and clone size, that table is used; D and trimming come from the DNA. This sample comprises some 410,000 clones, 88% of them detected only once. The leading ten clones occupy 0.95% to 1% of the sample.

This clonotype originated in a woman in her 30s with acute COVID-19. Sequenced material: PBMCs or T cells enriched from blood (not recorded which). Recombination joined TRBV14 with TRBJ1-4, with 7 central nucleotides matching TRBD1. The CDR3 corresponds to CASSQGQKNEKLFF. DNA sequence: TGTGCCAGCAGCCAGGGACAGAAAAATGAAAAACTGTTTTTT.